The table lists the clone carrying this TCR beta chain with a few counts. Seattle-derived patients entered the study during active infection and were followed longitudinally. This CDR3 has 15 residues. Germline CDR1 is WNHNN and CDR2 is SYGVQD (reference sequence). Trimming removed 4 bases at V and 2 bases at J, with 12 bases between. The protocol was immunoSEQ multiplex PCR, while the TCRdb copy is restricted to in-frame clones and leaves out a portion. The profile covers roughly 60,000 clones, with roughly 83% appearing a single time and 10% taken by the ten largest. The sample is drawn from a study of blood T cell repertoires in COVID-19.

The V gene is TRBV10-1, the J gene TRBJ1-5, with D possibly TRBD1 on 6 matching bases. The TCR was taken from a man aged 30-40 years with COVID-19, enrolled during active disease. The sequencing input was peripheral blood. Here the CDR3 DNA reads TGCGCCAGCAGTGCCCGGGGGGGCGGCAATCAGCCCCAGCATTTT. Translated: CASSARGGGNQPQHF.